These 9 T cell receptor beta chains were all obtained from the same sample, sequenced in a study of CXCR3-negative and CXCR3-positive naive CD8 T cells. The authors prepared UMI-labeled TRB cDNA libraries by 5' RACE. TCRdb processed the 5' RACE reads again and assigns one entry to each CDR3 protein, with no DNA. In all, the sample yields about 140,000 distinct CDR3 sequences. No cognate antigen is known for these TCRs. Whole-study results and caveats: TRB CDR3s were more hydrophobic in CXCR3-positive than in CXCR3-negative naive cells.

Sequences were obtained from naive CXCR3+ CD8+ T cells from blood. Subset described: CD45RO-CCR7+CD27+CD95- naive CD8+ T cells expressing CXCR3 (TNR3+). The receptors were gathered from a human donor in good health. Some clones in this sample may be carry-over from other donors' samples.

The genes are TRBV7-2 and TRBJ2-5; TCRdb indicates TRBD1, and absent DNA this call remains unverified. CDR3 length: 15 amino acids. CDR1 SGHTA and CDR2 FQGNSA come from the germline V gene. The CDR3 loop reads CASSAKGQEKETQYF.

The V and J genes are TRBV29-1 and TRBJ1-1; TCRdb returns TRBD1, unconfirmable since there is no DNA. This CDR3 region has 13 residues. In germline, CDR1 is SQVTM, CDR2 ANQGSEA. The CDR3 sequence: CSARDSENTEAFF. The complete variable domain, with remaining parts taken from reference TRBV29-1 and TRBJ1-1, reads SAVISQKPSRDICQRGTSLTIQCQVDSQVTMMFWYRQQPGQSLTLIATANQGSEATYESGFVIDKFPISRPNLTFSTLTVSNMSPEDSSIYLCSARDSENTEAFFGQGTRLTVV.

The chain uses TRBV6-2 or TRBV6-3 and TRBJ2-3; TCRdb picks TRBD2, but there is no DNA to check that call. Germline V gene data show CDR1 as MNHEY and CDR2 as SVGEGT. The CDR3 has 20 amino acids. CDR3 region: CASSSYVPPLGGGAADTQYF.

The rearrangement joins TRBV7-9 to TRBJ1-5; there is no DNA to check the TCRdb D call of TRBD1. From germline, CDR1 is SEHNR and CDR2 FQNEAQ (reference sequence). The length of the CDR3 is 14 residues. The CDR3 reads CASSDGQKNQPQHF.

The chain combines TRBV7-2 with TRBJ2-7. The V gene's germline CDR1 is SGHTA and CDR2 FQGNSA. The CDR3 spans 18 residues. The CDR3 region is CASSLAADNTPSVFEQYF.

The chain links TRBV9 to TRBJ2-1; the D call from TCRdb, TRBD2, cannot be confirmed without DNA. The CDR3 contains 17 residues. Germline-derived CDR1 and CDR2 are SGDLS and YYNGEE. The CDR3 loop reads CASSPQSGLAGANEQFF.

CDR3 in amino acids: CASSSTGGYGNTEAFF. V gene TRBV7-9 combines with J gene TRBJ1-1; with no DNA, the TCRdb D assignment of TRBD1 cannot be verified. The germline V gene encodes CDR1 SEHNR and CDR2 FQNEAQ (reference sequence). This CDR3 has 16 residues.

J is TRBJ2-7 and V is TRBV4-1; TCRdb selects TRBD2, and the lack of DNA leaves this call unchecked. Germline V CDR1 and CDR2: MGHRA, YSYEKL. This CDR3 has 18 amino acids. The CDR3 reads CASSQELPRGLATYEQYF.

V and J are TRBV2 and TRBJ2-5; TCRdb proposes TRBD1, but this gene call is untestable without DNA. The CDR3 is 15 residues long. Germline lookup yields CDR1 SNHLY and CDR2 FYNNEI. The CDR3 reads CASNSQRGPRETQYF.